Sequencing of this T cell receptor beta chain was carried out in a study of blood T cell repertoires in COVID-19. Study information: T cells, B-cell-depleted T cells, or PBMCs supplied cDNA or gDNA.

The CDR3 has 14 residues. V lost 6 bases, J lost 8 bases, and 14 bases lay in between. The germline CDR1 and CDR2 sequences are SGHVS and FQNEAQ. The authors' processing: Quantification of nucleated cells was approximated via reference gene primer amplification. The repertoire was sequenced with immunoSEQ multiplex PCR; TCRdb's copy has only in-frame clones and lacks some. For V, J and clone size, that table is used; D and trimming come from the DNA. This table holds 25,000 to 35,000 clones, around 85% found once. The origin of this receptor is a woman aged 55-75 years with acute or convalescent COVID-19. The chain uses TRBV7-8 and TRBJ1-6, with D unresolved. The specimen was peripheral blood. CDR3 sequence: CASSRAKSDSPLHF. Here the CDR3 DNA reads TGTGCCAGCAGTCGCGCCAAGAGCGATTCACCCCTCCACTTT.